These 5 T cell receptor beta chains originate from one sample sequenced in a study of identical twins. TCRdb re-called the 5' RACE reads through MiXCR, storing one row per CDR3 protein. This table has 400,000 or so distinct CDR3 sequences, 9% appearing once. Sequencing input: naive T cells sorted from blood. The receptor source for this set is a woman aged 50 to 60 in good health.

With respect to this clonotype: This may stem from a read error, because a much larger clone lies one nucleotide away. This sequence joins TRBV29-1 and TRBJ1-1, with D possibly being TRBD1 (5 bases). V was trimmed by 7 bases and J by 6 bases, leaving 15 bases between them. Germline lookup yields CDR1 SQVTM and CDR2 ANQGSEA. There are 12 residues in the CDR3. Here the CDR3 reads CSGQRGDPEAFF. Here the CDR3 DNA reads TGCAGCGGACAACGGGGGGACCCTGAAGCTTTCTTT.

This clonotype was counted at least ten times. CDR3 amino acids: CASSQDLGRDEQYF. CDR3 DNA sequence: TGCGCCAGCAGCCAAGATCTCGGGAGGGACGAGCAGTACTTC. The chain joins TRBV4-1 to TRBJ2-7; TRBD2 matches 8 bases. The junction had 3 bases not matched to a gene; V was cut back by 0 bases and J by 5 bases. Germline assignment: CDR1 MGHRA and CDR2 YSYEKL. The CDR3 runs 14 residues.

This clonotype has ten or more counts. The chain is built from TRBV3-1 and TRBJ1-2, with 7 bases aligning to TRBD1. The CDR3 runs 14 residues. The V and J ends lost 4 bases and 1 base, in that order; junction bases with no gene match: 3. Germline-derived CDR1 and CDR2 are LGHDT and YNNKEL (reference sequence). This CDR3 is CASSPGTVNYGYTF. CDR3 sequence (DNA): TGTGCCAGCAGCCCCGGGACAGTTAACTATGGCTACACCTTC.

This clonotype was recorded many times. The rearrangement links TRBV11-3 to TRBJ2-3; D is tentatively TRBD1 or TRBD2 (5 bases each). V was cut by 1 base and J by 6 bases, with 8 bases left in between. The germline gives CDR1 SGHNT, CDR2 YENEEA. This CDR3 has 13 residues. The CDR3 region is CASSLAWGDTQYF. The CDR3 DNA reads as TGTGCCAGCAGCTTAGCATGGGGGGATACGCAGTATTTT.

The chain uses TRBV10-3 and TRBJ2-5, with D perhaps TRBD1 (5 bases). Per germline, CDR1 ENHRY and CDR2 SYGVKD. The CDR3 sequence is 11 residues long. V was shortened by 9 bases and J by 1 base, with 6 bases between the two germline ends. Here the CDR3 reads CAIQVQETQYF. The CDR3 DNA is TGTGCCATACAGGTCCAAGAGACCCAGTACTTC.